A single sample gave rise to the 17 T cell receptor beta chains below, sequenced in a study of T cell repertoires in cytomegalovirus infection. TCRdb independently ran MiXCR on the reads; one entry per CDR3 protein. The sample holds hundreds of thousands of distinct CDR3 sequences, under 40% seen once. Material for sequencing was PBMCs. The receptors shown here come from a human donor in good health (CMV status not recorded). Some clones in this sample may be carry-over from other donors' samples.

This clonotype was detected only a few times. The rearrangement links TRBV25-1 to TRBJ2-1; 8 bases match TRBD2. CDR1 MGHDK and CDR2 SYGVNS come from the germline V gene. J gave up 5 bases and V 2 bases, and 5 bases lay outside the gene matches. CDR3 size: 15 residues. For the CDR3, the DNA is TGTGCCAGCAGTGAACGGGGGGGCCGGCACAATGAGCAGTTCTTC. Amino acid sequence: CASSERGGRHNEQFF.

Concerning this clonotype itself: The CDR3 ends on some other residue instead of the conserved phenylalanine or tryptophan, so this is likely a read error. The J gene is TRBJ2-3, the V gene TRBV7-2; 9 nucleotides line up with TRBD2. The germline V gene encodes CDR1 SGHTA and CDR2 FQGNSA. The CDR3 has 19 residues. Written as DNA, the CDR3 is TGTGCCAGCAGGAGCGACTCGCGGGGGGCGGGAGGGCTGGCAGAGACGCAGTATTTG. This codes for CASRSDSRGAGGLAETQYL.

This chain joins TRBV29-1 and TRBJ1-1; D is uncertain. This CDR3 is built from 14 residues. V lost 1 base and J lost 3, with 12 bases in between. Per the germline V gene, CDR1 is SQVTM and CDR2 is ANQGSEA. CDR3 sequence reads: CSVEGVDSYTEAFF. DNA of the CDR3: TGCAGCGTTGAAGGGGTGGATTCATACACTGAAGCTTTCTTT.

The CDR3 DNA is TGCGCCAGCAGCTTGGTGGGGGCGAACACTGAAGCTTTCTTT. The encoded protein is CASSLVGANTEAFF. The chain carries TRBV5-1 and TRBJ1-1; D may be TRBD1 (6 bases). Trimming left V 0 bases short and J 1 base short, with 7 bases between. This CDR3 is 14 amino acids long. CDR1 is SGHRS, CDR2 YFSETQ, per germline.

As to this clonotype: The CDR3 carries no conserved terminal phenylalanine or tryptophan, so it likely arises from a read error. The rearrangement links TRBV5-6 to TRBJ2-1; D could derive from TRBD1 or TRBD2 (6 bases each). Germline CDR1 SGHDT, CDR2 YYEEEE. Trimming removed 4 bases at V and 9 bases at J, with 11 bases between. The CDR3 runs 12 residues. The chain's CDR3 is CASSGGTTEQFL. In nucleotides, the CDR3 is TGTGCCAGCAGCGGAGGGACAACTGAGCAGTTCTTA.

The chain couples TRBV2 to TRBJ2-1; 7 bases match TRBD1. In germline, CDR1 is SNHLY, CDR2 FYNNEI. V trimming: 6 bases; J trimming: 9 bases; junction bases outside the gene matches: 5. This CDR3 region has 12 residues. CDR3 in DNA: TGTGCCAGCAGCAGACAGGGTGTTGAGCAGTTCTTC. Translation: CASSRQGVEQFF. The full variable domain, rest sourced from reference TRBV2 and TRBJ2-1, is EPEVTQTPSHQVTQMGQEVILRCVPISNHLYFYWYRQILGQKVEFLVSFYNNEISEKSEIFDDQFSVERPDGSNFTLKIRSTKLEDSAMYFCASSRQGVEQFFGPGTRLTVL.

The chain combines TRBV2 with TRBJ2-7, with 7 bases matching TRBD2. V shed 7 bases, J shed 2 bases, and the junction held 5 bases outside the gene matches. Germline-derived CDR1 and CDR2 are SNHLY and FYNNEI. CDR3 length: 13 residues. CDR3 sequence: CASKGGSPYEQYF. DNA of the CDR3: TGTGCCAGCAAAGGCGGGAGCCCCTACGAGCAGTACTTC.

The chain recombines TRBV29-1 with TRBJ1-1, with TRBD1 as a possible D gene (6 bases). V was trimmed by 1 base and J by 2 bases, leaving 17 bases between them. CDR1 and CDR2 (germline): SQVTM, ANQGSEA. The CDR3 loop spans 16 amino acids. This CDR3 reads CSVEGPWTVPNTEAFF. CDR3 DNA sequence: TGCAGCGTTGAAGGGCCGTGGACAGTCCCAAACACTGAAGCTTTCTTT. Full variable domain (rest looked up from reference TRBV29-1 and TRBJ1-1): SAVISQKPSRDICQRGTSLTIQCQVDSQVTMMFWYRQQPGQSLTLIATANQGSEATYESGFVIDKFPISRPNLTFSTLTVSNMSPEDSSIYLCSVEGPWTVPNTEAFFGQGTRLTVV.

The CDR3 bases are TGTGCCAGCAGTGAAAGGGGGGGCCCTTATGGCTACACCTTC. It yields the protein CASSERGGPYGYTF. The chain uses TRBV25-1 and TRBJ1-2, with D possibly matching TRBD1 (6 bases). Per the germline V gene, CDR1 is MGHDK and CDR2 is SYGVNS. Trimming left V 2 bases short and J 5 bases short, with 12 bases between. This CDR3 has 14 amino acids.

There are a few counts of this clonotype. The chain links TRBV10-3 to TRBJ1-5; D is unresolved. This CDR3 is built from 14 residues. V was shortened by 2 bases and J by 4 bases, with 9 bases between the two germline ends. CDR1 and CDR2 from the germline V gene are ENHRY and SYGVKD. Written as DNA, the CDR3 is TGTGCCATCAGTGAGGACGAGGGTAATCAGCCCCAGCATTTT. Its translation: CAISEDEGNQPQHF.

The chain carries TRBV15 and TRBJ1-1; tentatively, D is TRBD1 (6 bases). CDR1 is LNHNV, CDR2 YYDKDF, per germline (reference sequence). With 6 bases removed from V and 10 bases from J, the gap between germline ends came to 12 bases. The CDR3 length is 11 residues. The CDR3 DNA is TGTGCCACCAGAGGAGGGGGGAGAGCTTTCTTT. Its translation is CATRGGGRAFF. Filled out from reference TRBV15 and TRBJ1-1, the complete variable domain reads DAMVIQNPRYQVTQFGKPVTLSCSQTLNHNVMYWYQQKSSQAPKLLFHYYDKDFNNEADTPDNFQSRRPNTSFCFLDIRSPGLGDTAMYLCATRGGGRAFFGQGTRLTVV.

Comment on this clonotype: One end of the junction does not line up with germline, which may come from a read error. V is TRBV18 and J is TRBJ1-6; D is perhaps TRBD1 (5 bases). Germline V gene data show CDR1 as KGHSH and CDR2 as LQKENI. The CDR3 loop spans 13 amino acids. The CDR3 nucleotides are TGTGCCAGCCCACCCGGCAGGGATTCACCCCTCCACTTT. Its translation is CASPPGRDSPLHF.

In the case of this clonotype: The CDR3 does not close with the conserved phenylalanine or tryptophan, likely indicating a read error. This chain joins TRBV7-9 and TRBJ2-1; 14 nucleotides agree with TRBD2. Germline loops: CDR1 SEHNR, CDR2 FQNEAQ (reference sequence). Trimming at V came to 5 bases and at J to 7 bases, leaving 7 bases not matched to a gene. The CDR3 length is 16 residues. The CDR3 bases are TGTGCCAGCAGCCATAGGACTAGCGGGAGGCAAAATGAGCAGTTCTTG. This gives the protein CASSHRTSGRQNEQFL.

The chain has TRBV28 and TRBJ2-7, with D perhaps TRBD2 (5 bases). The CDR3 is 14 amino acids. Trimming took 7 bases from V and 0 from J, leaving 13 bases between them. Germline V gene lookup returns CDR1 MDHEN and CDR2 SYDVKM. CDR3 in amino acids: CASKLRGYSYEQYF. The CDR3 DNA reads TGTGCCAGCAAGCTACGGGGATACTCCTACGAGCAGTACTTC. The full variable domain, in which reference TRBV28 and TRBJ2-7 provide the parts outside the CDR3, is DVKVTQSSRYLVKRTGEKVFLECVQDMDHENMFWYRQDPGLGLRLIYFSYDVKMKEKGDIPEGYSVSREKKERFSLILESASTNQTSMYLCASKLRGYSYEQYFGPGTRLTVT.

This clonotype was counted between two and nine times. This sequence joins TRBV6-5 and TRBJ2-5; a possible D gene is TRBD2 (5 bases). Trimming left V 0 bases short and J 5 bases short, with 13 bases between. Germline CDR1 and CDR2: MNHEY and SVGAGI. This CDR3 region has 15 residues. This CDR3 reads CASSYSIAGAETQYF. In DNA, the CDR3 is TGTGCCAGCAGTTACTCGATTGCGGGTGCGGAGACCCAGTACTTC.

As to this clonotype: A much larger clone differs from this one at a single base, so this may be a read error. Because it lacks the conserved phenylalanine or tryptophan at the end, this CDR3 is likely a read error. The chain has TRBV7-6 and TRBJ2-5; 7 nucleotides align to TRBD2. The germline V gene encodes CDR1 SGHVS and CDR2 FNYEAQ. Unmatched junction bases numbered 19, after V lost 4 bases and J lost 5 bases. There are 18 residues in the CDR3. CDR3 DNA sequence: TGTGCCAGCAGCTCTACCCCGAGTAGCGGGCGGTTCCAGGAGACCCAGTACTTA. This codes for CASSSTPSSGRFQETQYL.

This CDR3 reads CASKREGSGGYTF. The CDR3 nucleotides read TGTGCCAGCAAGAGAGAGGGGTCGGGCGGCTACACCTTC. The rearrangement uses TRBV27 and TRBJ1-2, with D tentatively TRBD1 (5 bases). V lost 7 bases and J 8 bases, leaving 17 bases between the germline ends. Looked up from germline, CDR1 is MNHEY and CDR2 is SMNVEV (reference sequence). The CDR3 is 13 amino acids.